The 30 T cell receptor beta chains below were found in one sample sequenced in a study of neurological immune-mediated disorders. TCRdb itself ran the 5' RACE reads through MiXCR, one entry per CDR3 protein. The sample consists of approximately 80,000 distinct CDR3 sequences, about 4.3% of them appearing once. Time point specified: longitudinal time-point 3. The sample was PBMCs. These receptors were collected from a woman aged 55-69 years with multiple sclerosis.

This clonotype was detected only a few times. V usage is TRBV6-1 and J usage is TRBJ2-7, with 7 positions matching TRBD1. The CDR3 sequence is 14 residues long. The V and J ends lost 3 bases and 4 bases, in that order; junction bases with no gene match: 6. Germline CDR1 reads MNHNS; CDR2 reads SASEGT. The CDR3 sequence: CASSDPTGRYEQYF. CDR3 DNA sequence: TGTGCCAGCAGTGACCCGACAGGGCGGTACGAGCAGTACTTC.

In its sample, this clonotype was seen many times. V gene TRBV12-3 or TRBV12-4 combines with J gene TRBJ2-5; D uncertain. V shed 3 bases and J shed 2 bases, with 10 bases lying between them. The CDR3 is 14 residues long. The CDR3 region has the DNA TGTGCCAGCAGTTTCAGGCAGAATCAAGAGACCCAGTACTTC. Protein sequence: CASSFRQNQETQYF.

This clonotype was seen at least ten times. The chain uses TRBV5-1 and TRBJ2-6; D is uncertain. This CDR3 comprises 16 residues. Germline V gives CDR1 SGHRS, CDR2 YFSETQ. V dropped 1 base and J dropped 0 bases, with 8 bases sitting between them. CDR3 DNA: TGCGCCAGCAGCTTGAACGGCGCCTCTGGGGCCAACGTCCTGACTTTC. It codes for CASSLNGASGANVLTF.

This clonotype was detected ten times or more. The V call is TRBV20-1, the J call TRBJ1-3, with a possible D match to TRBD1 (6 bases). Germline V CDR1 and CDR2: DFQATT, SNEGSKA (reference sequence). This CDR3 is 14 amino acids long. V lost 6 bases and J 0 bases, leaving 12 bases between the germline ends. CDR3 region: CSALDSLSGNTIYF. The CDR3 nucleotides read TGCAGTGCCCTGGACAGTCTCTCTGGAAACACCATATATTTT.

This clonotype came up many times. The rearrangement links TRBV5-6 to TRBJ2-2; 7 positions agree with TRBD2. The J segment lost 0 bases and the V segment lost 6 bases, leaving 5 bases of the junction unmatched. CDR1 is SGHDT, CDR2 YYEEEE, per germline. The CDR3 loop spans 15 amino acids. The chain's CDR3 is CASNKRGTNTGELFF. In DNA form, the CDR3 reads TGTGCCAGCAACAAGCGGGGAACGAACACCGGGGAGCTGTTTTTT.

Comments on this clonotype: This sequence may be a read error, since a much larger clone differs from it by one base. This chain links TRBV20-1 with TRBJ2-7; D is possibly TRBD2 (5 bases). Germline V gene data show CDR1 as DFQATT and CDR2 as SNEGSKA (reference sequence). Trimming shortened V by 5 bases and J by 5 bases, and 19 bases separated the two germline ends. CDR3 length equals 14 residues. Written as DNA, the CDR3 is TGCAGTGCTGACCCCGGGAAAGGGCTGAACGAGCAGTACTTC. This translates into CSADPGKGLNEQYF.

There are many counts of this clonotype. V and J are TRBV5-1 and TRBJ2-5; D remains unclear. V lost 4 bases, J lost 5 bases, and 12 bases lay in between. The germline gives CDR1 SGHRS, CDR2 YFSETQ. The CDR3 is 13 residues long. DNA of the CDR3: TGCGCCAGCAGCCGACAATTCGGCGAGACCCAGTACTTC. Its protein product is CASSRQFGETQYF.

Many counts were recorded for this clonotype. This chain links TRBV10-2 with TRBJ1-1; D call uncertain. The CDR3 has 15 residues. The germline V gene encodes CDR1 WSHSY and CDR2 SAAADI. V lost 7 bases, J lost 1 base, and 16 bases lay in between. CDR3 protein: CASTSPVAPNTEAFF. The CDR3 DNA follows: TGCGCCAGCACCTCCCCCGTCGCCCCGAACACTGAAGCTTTCTTT.

Many counts were recorded for this clonotype. This chain joins TRBV7-2 and TRBJ1-2, with no clear D. Per the germline V gene, CDR1 is SGHTA and CDR2 is FQGNSA. CDR3 length: 12 amino acids. Trimming took off 1 base at V and 8 bases at J, with 8 bases between the two ends. The CDR3 DNA reads TGTGCCAGCAGCTTAGGCCGGCTCGGCTACACCTTC. Translating gives CASSLGRLGYTF.

This clonotype has at least ten counts. V is TRBV5-6 and J is TRBJ1-5; perhaps TRBD1 as D (6 bases). CDR1 is SGHDT and CDR2 is YYEEEE in the germline V gene. Trimming took off 0 bases at V and 0 bases at J, with 13 bases between the two ends. This CDR3 comprises 17 residues. CDR3 nucleotide sequence: TGTGCCAGCAGCTTGGGGGCAGGACAGAATAGCAATCAGCCCCAGCATTTT. Protein sequence: CASSLGAGQNSNQPQHF.

Ten or more counts support this clonotype. The gene calls are TRBV5-1 and TRBJ2-7; the D gene is possibly TRBD2 (6 bases). The CDR3 runs to 16 residues. Germline CDR1 reads SGHRS; CDR2 reads YFSETQ. The V end lost 2 bases, the J end lost 0 bases, and 15 bases lay between the germline ends. The CDR3, as DNA: TGCGCCAGCAGCTTAGGCGGGACGGCGATCTCCTACGAGCAGTACTTC. Translating gives CASSLGGTAISYEQYF.

In this sample, this clonotype turned up many times. The chain couples TRBV5-1 to TRBJ2-3; a possible D gene is TRBD1 (6 bases). Looked up from germline, CDR1 is SGHRS and CDR2 is YFSETQ. The germline V and J ends were trimmed by 3 bases and 1 base, with 12 bases remaining between them. The CDR3 is made up of 15 amino acids. The CDR3 is CASSSRQVGTDTQYF. The CDR3 coding sequence is TGCGCCAGCAGCTCCAGACAGGTGGGCACAGATACGCAGTATTTT.

The sample holds many counts of this clonotype. The chain has TRBV9 and TRBJ1-1; 7 nucleotides match TRBD1. This CDR3 is 14 amino acids long. With V trimmed by 0 bases and J by 4 bases, 3 bases remained unmatched. The germline V gene encodes CDR1 SGDLS and CDR2 YYNGEE. The CDR3 sequence is CASSVASGGTEAFF. In DNA, the CDR3 is TGTGCCAGCAGCGTAGCTTCAGGGGGCACTGAAGCTTTCTTT.

This clonotype appeared many times. The chain is built from TRBV29-1 and TRBJ2-7; 9 nucleotides match TRBD2. Germline loops: CDR1 SQVTM, CDR2 ANQGSEA. The CDR3 runs 10 residues. The V segment lost 8 bases and the J segment 6 bases; nucleotides outside the gene matches: 2. The CDR3, as DNA: TGCAGCTCTAGCGGGGTCGAGCAGTACTTC. Protein product: CSSSGVEQYF.

This chain connects TRBV7-9 to TRBJ2-1; the D gene could be TRBD1 or TRBD2 (10 bases each). The germline V gene has CDR1 SEHNR and CDR2 FQNEAQ (reference sequence). V dropped 4 bases and J dropped 8 bases, with 33 bases sitting between them. The CDR3 has 20 amino acids. CDR3 amino acids: CASSSTWRQGAASGGYEQFF. The CDR3 nucleotides are TGTGCCAGCAGCTCAACCTGGAGACAGGGGGCCGCTAGCGGGGGTTATGAGCAGTTCTTC.

This clonotype has a count of ten or more. V gene TRBV25-1 combines with J gene TRBJ1-2; 7 nucleotides line up with TRBD1. Trimming at V came to 5 bases and at J to 2 bases, leaving 5 bases not matched to a gene. The CDR3 extends over 14 amino acids. CDR1 is MGHDK, CDR2 SYGVNS, per germline. In DNA form, the CDR3 reads TGTGCCAGCAGTTCACCGGGACAGAACTATGGCTACACCTTC. It codes for CASSSPGQNYGYTF.

The sample holds many counts of this clonotype. The germline gene is not matched at one end of the junction; a read error may be the cause. This rearrangement joins TRBV20-1 to TRBJ2-7; D may be TRBD2 (6 bases). Germline CDR1 reads DFQATT; CDR2 reads SNEGSKA (reference sequence). CDR3 length equals 14 residues. The CDR3 DNA reads as TGCAGTGCTATTTCGTTGTCTGTAGAGGAGGGTGTCCCCTTC. This gives the protein CSAISLSVEEGVPF.

The table lists this clonotype with many counts. The chain uses TRBV2 and TRBJ1-6; no firm D call. The CDR3 runs to 15 residues. Germline-derived CDR1 and CDR2 are SNHLY and FYNNEI. V was clipped by 4 bases and J by 9 bases, with 16 bases between them. In DNA form, the CDR3 reads TGTGCCAGCAGTGTTCCAGCACCCCGGGGTTCACCCCTCCACTTT. Its translation: CASSVPAPRGSPLHF.

This clonotype was observed at least ten times. This sequence joins TRBV20-1 and TRBJ2-1; D call uncertain. Germline CDR1 and CDR2: DFQATT and SNEGSKA (reference sequence). V dropped 0 bases and J dropped 0 bases, with 15 bases sitting between them. This CDR3 has 17 residues. For the CDR3, the DNA is TGCAGTGCTAGAGATAGAGGTGGGATCAGCTCCTACAATGAGCAGTTCTTC. It translates to CSARDRGGISSYNEQFF.

CDR3 sequence: CASSLDVGGNIQYF. CDR3 nucleotide sequence: TGTGCCAGCAGCTTAGATGTGGGGGGAAACATTCAGTACTTC. This chain joins TRBV7-2 and TRBJ2-4; a possible D gene is TRBD2 (6 bases). Deletions cut 1 base from V and 6 bases from J, with 10 bases between. The germline CDR1 and CDR2 sequences are SGHTA and FQGNSA. The CDR3 spans 14 residues.

Many counts were recorded for this clonotype. V usage is TRBV11-2 and J usage is TRBJ1-2; D is perhaps TRBD1 (6 bases). Germline V gene lookup returns CDR1 SGHAT and CDR2 FQNNGV. The length of the CDR3 is 18 residues. Between the trimmed V and J ends, which lost 1 base and 4 bases, there was a span of 22 bases. CDR3: CASSLGRGGGSHSYGYTF. Here the CDR3 DNA reads TGTGCCAGCAGCTTAGGACGGGGGGGCGGATCGCATTCCTATGGCTACACCTTC. Complete variable domain (other parts from reference TRBV11-2 and TRBJ1-2): EAGVAQSPRYKIIEKRQSVAFWCNPISGHATLYWYQQILGQGPKLLIQFQNNGVVDDSQLPKDRFSAERLKGVDSTLKIQPAKLEDSAVYLCASSLGRGGGSHSYGYTFGSGTRLTVV.

This clonotype was counted many times. The V call is TRBV6-5, the J call TRBJ2-7, with 7 bases identical to TRBD1. This CDR3 is built from 13 residues. Per the germline V gene, CDR1 is MNHEY and CDR2 is SVGAGI. V lost 7 bases and J lost 5; bases outside the gene matches: 8. CDR3 region: CASTSRGKDEQYF. Written as DNA, the CDR3 is TGTGCCAGCACGAGCAGGGGGAAGGACGAGCAGTACTTC.

This clonotype was counted at least ten times. The CDR3 protein is CASSLLGAVSEAFF. DNA for the CDR3: TGCGCCAGCAGCTTGTTAGGGGCTGTATCTGAAGCTTTCTTT. This chain links TRBV5-1 with TRBJ1-1; possibly TRBD1 for D (5 bases). The CDR3 is 14 amino acids. V shed 1 base and J shed 6 bases, with 13 bases lying between them. The germline gives CDR1 SGHRS, CDR2 YFSETQ.

This sequence joins TRBV7-8 and TRBJ2-1; 11 bases map to TRBD2. The germline CDR1 and CDR2 sequences are SGHVS and FQNEAQ. This CDR3 spans 16 amino acids. V lost 0 bases, J lost 4 bases, and 2 bases stayed unmatched. DNA for the CDR3: TGTGCCAGCAGCTTAGCGGCTAGCGGGAGGTACAATGAGCAGTTCTTC. Its translation: CASSLAASGRYNEQFF. Based on the CDR3 plus reference TRBV7-8 and TRBJ2-1, the full variable domain is GAGVSQSPRYKVAKRGQDVALRCDPISGHVSLFWYQQALGQGPEFLTYFQNEAQLDKSGLPSDRFFAERPEGSVSTLKIQRTQQEDSAVYLCASSLAASGRYNEQFFGPGTRLTVL.

This clonotype was observed at least ten times. The chain carries TRBV4-1 and TRBJ2-7, with 9 bases aligning to TRBD1. J lost 5 bases, V lost 5 bases, and 7 bases had no gene match. This CDR3 is 14 amino acids long. Looked up from germline, CDR1 is MGHRA and CDR2 is YSYEKL. CDR3 DNA: TGCGCCAGCAGCGCCTACAGGGGGCAGGACGAGCAGTACTTC. This codes for CASSAYRGQDEQYF.

This chain links TRBV29-1 with TRBJ2-7; D uncertain. The germline gives CDR1 SQVTM, CDR2 ANQGSEA. This CDR3 is built from 15 residues. Trimming took off 1 base at V and 2 bases at J, with 15 bases between the two ends. Here the CDR3 reads CSVEGGQVAAYEQYF. CDR3 DNA sequence: TGCAGCGTTGAAGGGGGTCAGGTGGCCGCCTACGAGCAGTACTTC.

This clonotype was observed a few times. The chain recombines TRBV27 with TRBJ1-5; tentative D call: TRBD1 (6 bases). CDR1 is MNHEY and CDR2 is SMNVEV in the germline V gene (reference sequence). The CDR3 contains 14 residues. V lost 5 bases and J lost 7, with 15 bases in between. DNA of the CDR3: TGTGCCAGCAGTCCCGGGGGCAGAAGACAGCCCCAGCATTTT. Protein product: CASSPGGRRQPQHF.

This clonotype was counted at least ten times. V usage is TRBV20-1 and J usage is TRBJ2-1; D is perhaps TRBD2 (7 bases). CDR3 length: 13 amino acids. Germline assignment: CDR1 DFQATT and CDR2 SNEGSKA (reference sequence). The chain's CDR3 is CRPWGGAYNEQFF. The DNA for the CDR3 is TGCAGGCCGTGGGGGGGGGCATACAATGAGCAGTTCTTC.

There are many counts of this clonotype. The gene calls are TRBV7-2 and TRBJ2-2; 9 bases agree with TRBD1. The V segment lost 5 bases and the J segment 1 base; nucleotides outside the gene matches: 5. CDR1 is SGHTA and CDR2 is FQGNSA in the germline V gene. There are 16 residues in the CDR3. CDR3 sequence (DNA): TGTGCCAGCAGCCCCGGGACAGGGTTGAACACCGGGGAGCTGTTTTTT. This sequence encodes CASSPGTGLNTGELFF.

This clonotype was counted at least ten times. This chain connects TRBV5-1 to TRBJ1-2, with 9 bases that match TRBD1. CDR1 and CDR2 from the germline V gene are SGHRS and YFSETQ. The CDR3 consists of 13 residues. V trimming: 1 base; J trimming: 10 bases; junction bases outside the gene matches: 5. CDR3 in DNA: TGCGCCAGCAGCTTGTCACAGGGGGCCGACTACACCTTC. Protein product: CASSLSQGADYTF.